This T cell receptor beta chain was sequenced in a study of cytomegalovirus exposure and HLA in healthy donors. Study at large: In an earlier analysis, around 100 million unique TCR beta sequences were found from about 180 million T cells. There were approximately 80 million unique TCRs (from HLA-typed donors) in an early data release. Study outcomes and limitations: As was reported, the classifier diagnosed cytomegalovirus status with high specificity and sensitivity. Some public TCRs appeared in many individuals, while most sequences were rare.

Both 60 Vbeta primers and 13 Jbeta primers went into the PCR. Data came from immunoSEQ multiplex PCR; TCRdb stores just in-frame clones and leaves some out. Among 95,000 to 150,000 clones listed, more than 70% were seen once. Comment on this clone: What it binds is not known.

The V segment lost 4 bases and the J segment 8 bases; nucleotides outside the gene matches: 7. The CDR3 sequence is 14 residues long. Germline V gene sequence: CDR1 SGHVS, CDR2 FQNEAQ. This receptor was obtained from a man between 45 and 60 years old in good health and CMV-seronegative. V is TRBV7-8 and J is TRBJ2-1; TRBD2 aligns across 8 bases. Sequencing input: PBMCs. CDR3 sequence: CASSSAGVSDEQFF. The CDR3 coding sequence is TGTGCCAGCAGCTCAGCGGGAGTGAGCGATGAGCAGTTCTTC.